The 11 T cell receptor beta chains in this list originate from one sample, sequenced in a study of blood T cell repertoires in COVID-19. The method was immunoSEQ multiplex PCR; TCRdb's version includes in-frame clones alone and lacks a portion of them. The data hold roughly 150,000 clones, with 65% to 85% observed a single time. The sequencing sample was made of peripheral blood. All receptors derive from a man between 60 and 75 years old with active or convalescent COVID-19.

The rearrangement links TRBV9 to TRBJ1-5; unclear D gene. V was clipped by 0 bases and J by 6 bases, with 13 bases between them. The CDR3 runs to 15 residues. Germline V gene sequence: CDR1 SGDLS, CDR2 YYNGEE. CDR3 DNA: TGTGCCAGCAGCGTAGCGGGGATGGTCAGTCAGCCCCAGCATTTT. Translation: CASSVAGMVSQPQHF.

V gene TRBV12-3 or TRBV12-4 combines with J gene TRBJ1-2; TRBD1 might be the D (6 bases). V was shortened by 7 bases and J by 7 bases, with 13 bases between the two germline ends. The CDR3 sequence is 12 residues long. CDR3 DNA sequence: TGTGCCAGCACCTTCACAGGGAGTGGCTACACCTTC. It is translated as CASTFTGSGYTF.

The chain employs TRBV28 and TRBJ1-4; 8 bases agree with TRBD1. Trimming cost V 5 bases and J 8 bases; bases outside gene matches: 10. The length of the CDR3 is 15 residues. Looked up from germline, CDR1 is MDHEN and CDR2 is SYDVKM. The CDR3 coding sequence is TGTGCCAGCAGTAATACCGGGACAGGAAAAGAAAAACTGTTTTTT. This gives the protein CASSNTGTGKEKLFF.

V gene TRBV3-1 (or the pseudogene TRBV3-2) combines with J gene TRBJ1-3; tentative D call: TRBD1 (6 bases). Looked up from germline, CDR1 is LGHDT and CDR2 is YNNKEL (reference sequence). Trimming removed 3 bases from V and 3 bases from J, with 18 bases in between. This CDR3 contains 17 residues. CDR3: CASSQDPSGQGGNTIYF. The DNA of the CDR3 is TGTGCCAGCAGCCAGGATCCTTCGGGACAAGGTGGAAACACCATATATTTT.

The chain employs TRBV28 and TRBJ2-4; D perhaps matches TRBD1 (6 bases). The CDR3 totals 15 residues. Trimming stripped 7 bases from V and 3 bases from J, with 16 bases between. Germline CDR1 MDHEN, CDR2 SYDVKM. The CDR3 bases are TGTGCCAGCAACAAACAGGGAGTCGGCAAAAACATTCAGTACTTC. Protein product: CASNKQGVGKNIQYF.

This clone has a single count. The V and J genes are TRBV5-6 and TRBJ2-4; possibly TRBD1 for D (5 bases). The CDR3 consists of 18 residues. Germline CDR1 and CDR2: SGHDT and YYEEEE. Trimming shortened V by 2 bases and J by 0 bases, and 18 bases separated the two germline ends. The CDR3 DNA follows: TGTGCCAGCAGCTTAGTGGGGCTAAGCCCCGTAGCCAAAAACATTCAGTACTTC. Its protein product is CASSLVGLSPVAKNIQYF. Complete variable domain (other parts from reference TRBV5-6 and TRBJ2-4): DAGVTQSPTHLIKTRGQQVTLRCSPKSGHDTVSWYQQALGQGPQFIFQYYEEEERQRGNFPDRFSGHQFPNYSSELNVNALLLGDSALYLCASSLVGLSPVAKNIQYFGAGTRLSVL.

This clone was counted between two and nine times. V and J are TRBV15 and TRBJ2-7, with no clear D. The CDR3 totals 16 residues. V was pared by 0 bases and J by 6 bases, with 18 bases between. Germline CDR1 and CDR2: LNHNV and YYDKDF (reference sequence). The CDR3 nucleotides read TGTGCCACCAGCAGAGATTTCGGTGGGCAGATCTCCGAGCAGTACTTC. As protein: CATSRDFGGQISEQYF. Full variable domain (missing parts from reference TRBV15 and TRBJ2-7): DAMVIQNPRYQVTQFGKPVTLSCSQTLNHNVMYWYQQKSSQAPKLLFHYYDKDFNNEADTPDNFQSRRPNTSFCFLDIRSPGLGDTAMYLCATSRDFGGQISEQYFGPGTRLTVT.

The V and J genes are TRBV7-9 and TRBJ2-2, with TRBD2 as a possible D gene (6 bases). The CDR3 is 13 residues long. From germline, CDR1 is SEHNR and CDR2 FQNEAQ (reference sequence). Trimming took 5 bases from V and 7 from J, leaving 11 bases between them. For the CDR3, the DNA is TGTGCCAGCAGCCTTCGGGGGAACGGGGAGCTGTTTTTT. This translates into CASSLRGNGELFF.

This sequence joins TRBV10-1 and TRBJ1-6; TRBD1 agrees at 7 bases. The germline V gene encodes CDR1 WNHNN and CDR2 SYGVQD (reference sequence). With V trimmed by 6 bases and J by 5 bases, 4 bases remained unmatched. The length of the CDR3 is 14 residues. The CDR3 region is CASSPGTDNSPLHF. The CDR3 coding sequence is TGCGCCAGCAGCCCCGGGACAGATAATTCACCCCTCCACTTT.

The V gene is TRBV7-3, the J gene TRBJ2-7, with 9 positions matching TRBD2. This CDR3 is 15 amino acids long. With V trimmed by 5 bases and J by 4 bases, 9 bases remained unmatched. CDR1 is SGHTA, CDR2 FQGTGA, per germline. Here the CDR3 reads CASSPAPSGAYEQYF. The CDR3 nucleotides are TGTGCCAGCAGCCCCGCCCCTAGCGGGGCTTACGAGCAGTACTTC.

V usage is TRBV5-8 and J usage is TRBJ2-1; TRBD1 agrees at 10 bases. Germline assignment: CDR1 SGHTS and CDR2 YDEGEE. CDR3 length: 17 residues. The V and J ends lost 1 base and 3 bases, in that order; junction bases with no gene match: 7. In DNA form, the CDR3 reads TGTGCCAGCAGCTTGCTCATCGGGACAGGGGACTACAATGAGCAGTTCTTC. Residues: CASSLLIGTGDYNEQFF.